The TCR beta chain described here comes from a study of CD8 T cells in Susac syndrome. Study-level information: At the time of blood draw, patients with Susac syndrome were therapy-naive, receiving corticosteroids, or receiving intravenous immunoglobulin alone.

When the RNA was reverse transcribed, random hexamers were used with an input of roughly 0.45 to 1 ug. An immunoSEQ multiplex PCR generated amplified TCR beta CDR3 products spanning 54 Vbeta and 13 Jbeta. Via MiXCR, TCRdb re-called the immunoSEQ multiplex PCR reads, giving one row per CDR3 protein. The repertoire consists of about 240,000 distinct CDR3 sequences, with around 96% occurring once and the leading ten covering approximately 0.1%. CD8+ and CD4+ T cells from blood underwent TCR beta sequencing, which was carried out in a high-throughput format. CDR1 is SQVTM, CDR2 ANQGSEA, per germline. Between the trimmed V and J ends, which lost 1 base and 0 bases, there was a span of 9 bases. The CDR3 has 14 amino acids.

This sequence originates from a human donor with Susac syndrome. The chain couples TRBV29-1 to TRBJ1-1; a weak D match, TRBD1 (5 bases). The sample was CD4+ T cells from PBMCs. The CDR3 reads CSVEGAGLNTEAFF. The CDR3 DNA follows: TGCAGCGTTGAAGGGGCAGGGCTGAACACTGAAGCTTTCTTT. Combining the CDR3 with reference TRBV29-1 and TRBJ1-1 gives the whole variable domain SAVISQKPSRDICQRGTSLTIQCQVDSQVTMMFWYRQQPGQSLTLIATANQGSEATYESGFVIDKFPISRPNLTFSTLTVSNMSPEDSSIYLCSVEGAGLNTEAFFGQGTRLTVV.